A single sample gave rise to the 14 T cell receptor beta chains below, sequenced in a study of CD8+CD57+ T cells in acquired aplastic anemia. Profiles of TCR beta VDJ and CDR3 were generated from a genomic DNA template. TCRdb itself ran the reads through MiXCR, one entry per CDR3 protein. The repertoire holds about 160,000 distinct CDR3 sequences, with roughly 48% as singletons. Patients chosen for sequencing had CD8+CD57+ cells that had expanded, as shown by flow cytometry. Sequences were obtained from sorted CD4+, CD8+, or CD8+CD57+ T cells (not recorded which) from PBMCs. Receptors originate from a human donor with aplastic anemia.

CDR3 bases: TGTGCCATCAGTCAACAGGGGGCAGGGGGCTACACCTTC. This codes for CAISQQGAGGYTF. The chain couples TRBV10-3 to TRBJ1-2; 9 bases match TRBD1. The CDR3 is 13 amino acids. Germline CDR1 ENHRY, CDR2 SYGVKD. J lost 8 bases, V lost 5 bases, and 6 bases had no gene match.

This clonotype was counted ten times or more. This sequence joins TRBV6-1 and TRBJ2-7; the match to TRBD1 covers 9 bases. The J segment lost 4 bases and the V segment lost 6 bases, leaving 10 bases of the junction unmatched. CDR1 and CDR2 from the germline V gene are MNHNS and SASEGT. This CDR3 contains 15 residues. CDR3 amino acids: CASSPLGTGSYEQYF. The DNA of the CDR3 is TGTGCCAGCAGCCCACTTGGGACAGGGTCATACGAGCAGTACTTC.

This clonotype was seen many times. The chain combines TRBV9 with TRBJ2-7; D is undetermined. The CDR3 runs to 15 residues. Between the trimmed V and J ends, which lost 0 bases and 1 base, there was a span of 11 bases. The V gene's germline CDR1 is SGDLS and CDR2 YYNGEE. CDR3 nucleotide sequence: TGTGCCAGCAGCGTAGAGGCAGGTCTATCCTACGAGCAGTACTTC. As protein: CASSVEAGLSYEQYF.

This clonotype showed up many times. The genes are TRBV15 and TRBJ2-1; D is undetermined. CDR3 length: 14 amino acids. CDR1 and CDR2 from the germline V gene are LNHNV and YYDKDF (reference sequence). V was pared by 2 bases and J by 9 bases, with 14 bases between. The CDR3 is CATSRRVELGEQFF. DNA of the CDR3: TGTGCCACCAGCAGAAGGGTTGAATTGGGTGAGCAGTTCTTC.

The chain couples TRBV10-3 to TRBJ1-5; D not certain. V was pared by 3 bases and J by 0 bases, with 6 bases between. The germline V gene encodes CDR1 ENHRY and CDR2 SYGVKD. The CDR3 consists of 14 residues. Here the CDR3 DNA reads TGTGCCATCAGTGAATCAGGTAGCAATCAGCCCCAGCATTTT. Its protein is CAISESGSNQPQHF.

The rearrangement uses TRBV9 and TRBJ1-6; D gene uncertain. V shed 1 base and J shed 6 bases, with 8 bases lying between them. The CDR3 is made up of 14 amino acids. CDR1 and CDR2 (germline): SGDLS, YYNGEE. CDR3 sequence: CASSVYSANSPLHF. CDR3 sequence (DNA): TGTGCCAGCAGCGTATACAGCGCTAATTCACCCCTCCACTTT.

This CDR3 is CASSLLRFEQFF. CDR3 DNA sequence: TGTGCCAGCAGCTTATTGCGTTTTGAGCAGTTCTTC. This chain joins TRBV7-9 and TRBJ2-1, with D unresolved. Trimming stripped 2 bases from V and 9 bases from J, with 8 bases between. The CDR3 length is 12 residues. Germline CDR1 is SEHNR and CDR2 is FQNEAQ (reference sequence).

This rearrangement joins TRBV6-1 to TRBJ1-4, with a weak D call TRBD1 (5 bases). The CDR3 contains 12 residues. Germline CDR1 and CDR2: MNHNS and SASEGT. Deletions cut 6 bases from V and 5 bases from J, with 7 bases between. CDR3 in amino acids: CASRTGNEKLFF. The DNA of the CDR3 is TGTGCCAGCAGAACAGGAAATGAAAAACTGTTTTTT.

CDR3 nucleotides: TGTGCCAGCAGTGACAGTCTGGGTGCCAACGTCCTGACTTTC. This translates into CASSDSLGANVLTF. The chain recombines TRBV6-4 with TRBJ2-6; no definite D call. The germline V gene has CDR1 MRHNA and CDR2 SNTAGT. The CDR3 extends over 14 amino acids. The V end was cut by 2 bases, the J end by 7 bases, with 9 bases between.

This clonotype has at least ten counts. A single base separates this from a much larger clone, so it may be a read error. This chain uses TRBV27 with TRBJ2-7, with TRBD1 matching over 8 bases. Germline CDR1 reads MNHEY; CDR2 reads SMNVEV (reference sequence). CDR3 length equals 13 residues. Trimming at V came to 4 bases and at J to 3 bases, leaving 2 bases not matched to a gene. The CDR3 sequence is CASSSTGDYEQYF. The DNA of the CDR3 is TGTGCCAGCAGTTCGACAGGGGACTACGAGCAGTACTTC.

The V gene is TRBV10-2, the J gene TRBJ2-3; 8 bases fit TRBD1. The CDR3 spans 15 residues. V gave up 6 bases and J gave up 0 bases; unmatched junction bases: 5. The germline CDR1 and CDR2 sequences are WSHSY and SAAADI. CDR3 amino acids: CASRYRGMSTDTQYF. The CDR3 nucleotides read TGCGCCAGCAGATACAGGGGGATGAGCACAGATACGCAGTATTTT.

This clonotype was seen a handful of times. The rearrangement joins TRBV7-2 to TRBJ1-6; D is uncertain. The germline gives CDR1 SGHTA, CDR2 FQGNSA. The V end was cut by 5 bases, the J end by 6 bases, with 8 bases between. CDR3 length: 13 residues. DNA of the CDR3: TGTGCCAGCAGCCGACGGTTTAATTCACCCCTCCACTTT. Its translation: CASSRRFNSPLHF.

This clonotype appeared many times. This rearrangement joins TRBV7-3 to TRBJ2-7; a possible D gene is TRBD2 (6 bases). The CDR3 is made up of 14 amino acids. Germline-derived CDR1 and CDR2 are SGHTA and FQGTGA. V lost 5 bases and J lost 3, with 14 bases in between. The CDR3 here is CASSPGVGVYEQYF. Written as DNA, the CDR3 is TGTGCCAGCAGCCCGGGGGTGGGGGTCTACGAGCAGTACTTC.

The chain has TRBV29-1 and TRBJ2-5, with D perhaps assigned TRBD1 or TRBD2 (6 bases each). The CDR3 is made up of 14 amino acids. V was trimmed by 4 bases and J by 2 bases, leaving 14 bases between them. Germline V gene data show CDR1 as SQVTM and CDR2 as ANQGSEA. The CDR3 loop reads CSVGGAGLQETQYF. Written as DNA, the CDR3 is TGCAGCGTTGGGGGGGCAGGGCTGCAAGAGACCCAGTACTTC. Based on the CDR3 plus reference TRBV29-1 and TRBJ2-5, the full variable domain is SAVISQKPSRDICQRGTSLTIQCQVDSQVTMMFWYRQQPGQSLTLIATANQGSEATYESGFVIDKFPISRPNLTFSTLTVSNMSPEDSSIYLCSVGGAGLQETQYFGPGTRLLVL.